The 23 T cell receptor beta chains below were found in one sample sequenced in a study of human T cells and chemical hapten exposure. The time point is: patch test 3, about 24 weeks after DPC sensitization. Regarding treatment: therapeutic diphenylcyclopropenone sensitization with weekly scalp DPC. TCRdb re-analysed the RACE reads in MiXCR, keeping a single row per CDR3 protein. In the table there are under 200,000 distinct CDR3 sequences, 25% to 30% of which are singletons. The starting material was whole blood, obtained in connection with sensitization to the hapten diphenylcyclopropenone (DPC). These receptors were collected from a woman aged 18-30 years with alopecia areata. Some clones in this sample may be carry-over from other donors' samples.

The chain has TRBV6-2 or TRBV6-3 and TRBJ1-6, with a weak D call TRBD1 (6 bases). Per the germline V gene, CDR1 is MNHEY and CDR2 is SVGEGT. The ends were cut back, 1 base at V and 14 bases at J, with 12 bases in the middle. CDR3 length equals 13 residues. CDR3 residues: CASSYWTAPTLHF. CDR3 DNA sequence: TGTGCCAGCAGTTACTGGACAGCCCCAACCCTCCACTTT.

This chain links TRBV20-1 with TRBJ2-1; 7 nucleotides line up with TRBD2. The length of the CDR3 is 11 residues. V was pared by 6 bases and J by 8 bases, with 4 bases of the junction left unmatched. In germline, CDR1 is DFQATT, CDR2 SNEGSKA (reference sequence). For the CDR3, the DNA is TGCAGTGCAGGCGGGAGAGATGAGCAGTTCTTC. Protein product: CSAGGRDEQFF.

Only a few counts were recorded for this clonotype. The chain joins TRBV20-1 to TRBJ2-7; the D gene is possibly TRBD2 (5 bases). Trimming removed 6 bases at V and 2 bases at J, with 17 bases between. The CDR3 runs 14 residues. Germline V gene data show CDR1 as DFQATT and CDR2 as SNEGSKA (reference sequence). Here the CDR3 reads CSAPDEGLTYEQYF. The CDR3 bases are TGCAGTGCCCCCGACGAGGGCCTAACCTACGAGCAGTACTTC.

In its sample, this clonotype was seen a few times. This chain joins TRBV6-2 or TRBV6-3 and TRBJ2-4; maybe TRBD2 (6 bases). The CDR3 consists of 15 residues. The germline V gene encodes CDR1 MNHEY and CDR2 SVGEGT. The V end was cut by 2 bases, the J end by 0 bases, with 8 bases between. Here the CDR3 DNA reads TGTGCCAGCAGTTACCCGGGACTAGCCAAAAACATTCAGTACTTC. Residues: CASSYPGLAKNIQYF.

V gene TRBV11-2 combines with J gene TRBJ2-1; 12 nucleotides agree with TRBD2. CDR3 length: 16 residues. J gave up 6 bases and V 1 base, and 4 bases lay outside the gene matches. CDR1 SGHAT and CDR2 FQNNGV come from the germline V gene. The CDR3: CASSLGTSGKPNEQFF. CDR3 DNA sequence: TGTGCCAGCAGCTTAGGGACTAGCGGGAAACCCAATGAGCAGTTCTTC.

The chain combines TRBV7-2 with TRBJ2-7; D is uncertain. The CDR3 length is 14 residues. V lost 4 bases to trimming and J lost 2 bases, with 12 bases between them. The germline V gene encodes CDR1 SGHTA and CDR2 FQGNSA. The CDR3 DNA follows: TGTGCCAGCAGCTCCGTCCTAGTAACCTACGAGCAGTACTTC. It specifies CASSSVLVTYEQYF.

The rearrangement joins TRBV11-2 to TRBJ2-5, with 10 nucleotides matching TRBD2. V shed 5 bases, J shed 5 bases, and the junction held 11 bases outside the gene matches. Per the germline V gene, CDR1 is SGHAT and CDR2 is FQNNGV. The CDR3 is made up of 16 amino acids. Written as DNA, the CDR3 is TGTGCCAGCAGCAGATTTAGCGGGGGGCCGGGGGAGACCCAGTACTTC. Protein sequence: CASSRFSGGPGETQYF.

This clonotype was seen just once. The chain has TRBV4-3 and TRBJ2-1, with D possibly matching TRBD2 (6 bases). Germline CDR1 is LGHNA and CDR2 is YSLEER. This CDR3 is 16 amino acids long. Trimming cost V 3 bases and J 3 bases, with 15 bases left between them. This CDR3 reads CASSQGLGRGYNEQFF. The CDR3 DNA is TGCGCCAGCAGCCAGGGGTTGGGGCGGGGCTACAATGAGCAGTTCTTC.

CDR3 region: CASSRGGTTDEQYF. CDR3 bases: TGTGCCAGCAGCCGCGGGGGGACCACCGACGAGCAGTACTTC. The chain uses TRBV4-2 and TRBJ2-7, with 8 bases lining up with TRBD2. Trimming cost V 4 bases and J 5 bases; bases outside gene matches: 7. The length of the CDR3 is 14 residues. Germline CDR1 and CDR2: LGHNA and YNFKEQ.

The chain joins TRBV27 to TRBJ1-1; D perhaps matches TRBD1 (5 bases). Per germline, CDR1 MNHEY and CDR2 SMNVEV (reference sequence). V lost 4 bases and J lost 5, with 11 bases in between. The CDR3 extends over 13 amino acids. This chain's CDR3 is CASSWSGQTEAFF. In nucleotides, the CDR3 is TGTGCCAGCAGTTGGTCAGGGCAGACTGAAGCTTTCTTT.

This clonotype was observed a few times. CDR3 in DNA: TGCGCCAGCAGCCAGACCGATCGGACAGAGATCTATGGCTACACCTTC. Its protein product is CASSQTDRTEIYGYTF. The chain has TRBV4-3 and TRBJ1-2, with D tentatively TRBD1 (6 bases). V was cut by 3 bases and J by 4 bases, with 18 bases left in between. Germline loops: CDR1 LGHNA, CDR2 YSLEER. This CDR3 is built from 16 residues.

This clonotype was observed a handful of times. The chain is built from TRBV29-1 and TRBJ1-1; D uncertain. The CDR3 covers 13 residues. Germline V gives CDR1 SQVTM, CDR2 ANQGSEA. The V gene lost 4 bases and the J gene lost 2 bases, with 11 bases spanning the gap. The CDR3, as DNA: TGCAGCGTTGTGGGTGACGGTAACACTGAAGCTTTCTTT. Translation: CSVVGDGNTEAFF.

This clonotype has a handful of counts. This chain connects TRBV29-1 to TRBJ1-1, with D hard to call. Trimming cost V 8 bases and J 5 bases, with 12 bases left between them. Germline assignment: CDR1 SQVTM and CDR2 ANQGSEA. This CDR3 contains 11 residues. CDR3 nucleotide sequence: TGCAGCCCCGAACGGTATACTGAAGCTTTCTTT. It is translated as CSPERYTEAFF. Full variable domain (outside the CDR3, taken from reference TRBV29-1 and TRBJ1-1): SAVISQKPSRDICQRGTSLTIQCQVDSQVTMMFWYRQQPGQSLTLIATANQGSEATYESGFVIDKFPISRPNLTFSTLTVSNMSPEDSSIYLCSPERYTEAFFGQGTRLTVV.

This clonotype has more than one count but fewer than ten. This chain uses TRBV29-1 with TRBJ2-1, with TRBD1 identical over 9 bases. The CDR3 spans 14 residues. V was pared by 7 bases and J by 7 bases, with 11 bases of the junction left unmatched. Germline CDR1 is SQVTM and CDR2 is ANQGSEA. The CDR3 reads CSDSTGGAGNEQFF. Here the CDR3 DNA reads TGCAGCGATTCCACAGGGGGCGCAGGTAATGAGCAGTTCTTC.

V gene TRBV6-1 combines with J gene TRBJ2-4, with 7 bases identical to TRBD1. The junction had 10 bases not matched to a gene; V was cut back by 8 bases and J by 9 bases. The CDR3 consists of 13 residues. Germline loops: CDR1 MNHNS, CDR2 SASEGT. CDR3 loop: CASSYNRGSIQYF. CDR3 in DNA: TGTGCCAGCTCCTACAACAGGGGAAGCATTCAGTACTTC.

In nucleotides, the CDR3 is TGTGCCAGCAGCCAAACAGCCTCCTACAATGAGCAGTTCTTC. Protein: CASSQTASYNEQFF. The genes are TRBV3-1 and TRBJ2-1; D gene ambiguous. The length of the CDR3 is 14 residues. The germline CDR1 and CDR2 sequences are LGHDT and YNNKEL (reference sequence). V was clipped by 2 bases and J by 0 bases, with 5 bases between them.

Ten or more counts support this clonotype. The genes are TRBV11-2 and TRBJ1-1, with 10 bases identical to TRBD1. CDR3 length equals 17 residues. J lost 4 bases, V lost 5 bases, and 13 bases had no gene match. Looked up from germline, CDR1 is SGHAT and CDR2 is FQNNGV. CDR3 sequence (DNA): TGTGCCAGCAGCCGGTGGACAGGGGGTAGGCCGGGCACTGAAGCTTTCTTT. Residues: CASSRWTGGRPGTEAFF.

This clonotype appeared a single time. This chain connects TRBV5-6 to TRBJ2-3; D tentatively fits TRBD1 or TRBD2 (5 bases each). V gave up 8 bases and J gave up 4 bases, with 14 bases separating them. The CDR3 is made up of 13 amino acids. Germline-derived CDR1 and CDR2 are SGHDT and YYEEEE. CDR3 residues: CASTEGPSDTQYF. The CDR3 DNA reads TGTGCCAGTACCGAGGGGCCGTCAGATACGCAGTATTTT. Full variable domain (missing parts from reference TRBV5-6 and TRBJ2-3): DAGVTQSPTHLIKTRGQQVTLRCSPKSGHDTVSWYQQALGQGPQFIFQYYEEEERQRGNFPDRFSGHQFPNYSSELNVNALLLGDSALYLCASTEGPSDTQYFGPGTRLTVL.

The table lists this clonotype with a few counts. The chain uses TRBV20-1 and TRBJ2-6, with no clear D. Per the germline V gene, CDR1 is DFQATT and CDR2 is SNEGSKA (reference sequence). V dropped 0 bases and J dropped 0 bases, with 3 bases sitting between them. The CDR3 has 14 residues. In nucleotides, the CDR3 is TGCAGTGCTAGAGATTCCTCTGGGGCCAACGTCCTGACTTTC. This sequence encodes CSARDSSGANVLTF.

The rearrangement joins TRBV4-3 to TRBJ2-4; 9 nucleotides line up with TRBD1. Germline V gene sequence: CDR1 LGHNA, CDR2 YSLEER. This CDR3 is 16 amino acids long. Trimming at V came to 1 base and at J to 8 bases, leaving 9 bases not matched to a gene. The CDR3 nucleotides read TGCGCCAGCAGCCAAGTAAGGACAGGGGATTTGGACATTCAGTACTTC. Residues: CASSQVRTGDLDIQYF.

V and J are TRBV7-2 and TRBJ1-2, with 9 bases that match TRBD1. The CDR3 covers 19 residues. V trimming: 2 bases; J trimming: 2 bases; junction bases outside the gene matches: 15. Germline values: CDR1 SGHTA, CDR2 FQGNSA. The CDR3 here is CASSLRASGTGPANYGYTF. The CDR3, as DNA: TGTGCCAGCAGCTTAAGGGCTTCCGGGACAGGGCCCGCCAACTATGGCTACACCTTC.

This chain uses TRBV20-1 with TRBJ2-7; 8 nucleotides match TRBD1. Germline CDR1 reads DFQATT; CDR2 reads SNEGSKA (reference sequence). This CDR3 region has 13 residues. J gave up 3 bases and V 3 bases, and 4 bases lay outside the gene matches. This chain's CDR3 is CSARDRVGYEQYF. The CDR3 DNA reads TGCAGTGCTAGGGACAGGGTTGGCTACGAGCAGTACTTC.

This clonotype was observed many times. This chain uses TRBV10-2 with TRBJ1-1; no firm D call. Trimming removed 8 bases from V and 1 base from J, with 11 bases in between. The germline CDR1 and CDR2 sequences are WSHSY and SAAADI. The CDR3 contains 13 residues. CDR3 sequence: CASGDPPNTEAFF. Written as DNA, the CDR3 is TGCGCCAGCGGAGACCCTCCGAACACTGAAGCTTTCTTT.